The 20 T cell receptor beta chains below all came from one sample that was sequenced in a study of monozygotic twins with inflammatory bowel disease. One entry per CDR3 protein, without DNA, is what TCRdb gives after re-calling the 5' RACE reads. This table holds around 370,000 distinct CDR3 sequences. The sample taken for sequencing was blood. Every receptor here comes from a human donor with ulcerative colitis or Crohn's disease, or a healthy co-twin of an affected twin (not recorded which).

The CDR3 sequence is CASSQGQGNEQFF. The chain is built from TRBV4-1 and TRBJ2-1; TCRdb indicates TRBD1, and absent DNA this call remains unverified. The CDR3 is 13 residues long. CDR1 is MGHRA, CDR2 YSYEKL, per germline.

CDR3 in amino acids: CASSGGASNEQFF. The V and J genes are TRBV5-6 and TRBJ2-1; TCRdb proposes TRBD2, but this gene call is untestable without DNA. Germline CDR1 reads SGHDT; CDR2 reads YYEEEE. This CDR3 contains 13 residues.

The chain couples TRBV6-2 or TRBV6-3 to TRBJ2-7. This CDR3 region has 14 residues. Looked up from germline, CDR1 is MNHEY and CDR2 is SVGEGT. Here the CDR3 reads CASTNKGYTYEQYF.

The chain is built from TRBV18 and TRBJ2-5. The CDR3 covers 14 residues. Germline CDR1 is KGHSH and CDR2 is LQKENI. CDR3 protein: CASSPSTVDGTQYF.

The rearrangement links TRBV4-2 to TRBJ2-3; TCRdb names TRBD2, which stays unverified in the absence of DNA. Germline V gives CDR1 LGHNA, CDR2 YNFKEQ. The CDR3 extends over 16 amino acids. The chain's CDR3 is CASSHASGGGTDTQYF.

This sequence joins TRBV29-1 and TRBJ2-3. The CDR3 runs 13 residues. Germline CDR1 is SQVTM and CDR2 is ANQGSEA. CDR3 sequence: CSVEESRADTQYF.

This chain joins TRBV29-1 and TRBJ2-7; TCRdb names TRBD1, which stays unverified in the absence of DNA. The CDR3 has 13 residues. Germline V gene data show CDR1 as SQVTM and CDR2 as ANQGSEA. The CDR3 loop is CSFSHEDRYEQYF.

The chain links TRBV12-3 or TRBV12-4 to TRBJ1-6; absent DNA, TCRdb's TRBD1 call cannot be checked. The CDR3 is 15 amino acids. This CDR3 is CASRPPGASNSPLHF.

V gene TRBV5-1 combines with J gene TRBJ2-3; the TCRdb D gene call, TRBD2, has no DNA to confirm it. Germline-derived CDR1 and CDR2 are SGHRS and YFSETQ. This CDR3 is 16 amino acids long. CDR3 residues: CASSSTLAGDSDTQYF.

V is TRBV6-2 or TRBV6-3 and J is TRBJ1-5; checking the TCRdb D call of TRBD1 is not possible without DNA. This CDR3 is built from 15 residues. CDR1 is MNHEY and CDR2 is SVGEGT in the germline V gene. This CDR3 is CASSTPGNPNQPQHF.

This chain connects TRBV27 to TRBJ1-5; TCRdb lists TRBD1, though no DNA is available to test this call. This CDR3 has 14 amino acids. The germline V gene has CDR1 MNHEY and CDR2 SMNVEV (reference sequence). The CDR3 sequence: CASSTTGGNQPQHF.

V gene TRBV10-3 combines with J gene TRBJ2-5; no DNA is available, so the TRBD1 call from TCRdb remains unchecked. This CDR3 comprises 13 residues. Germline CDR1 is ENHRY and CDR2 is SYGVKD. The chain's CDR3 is CAISARQQETQYF.

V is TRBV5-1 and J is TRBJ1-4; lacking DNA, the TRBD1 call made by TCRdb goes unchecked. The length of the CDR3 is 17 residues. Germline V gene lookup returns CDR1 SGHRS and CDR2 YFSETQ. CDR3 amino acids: CASSLEQGVATNEKLFF.

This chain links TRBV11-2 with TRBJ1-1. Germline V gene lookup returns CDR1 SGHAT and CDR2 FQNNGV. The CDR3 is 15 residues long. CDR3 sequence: CASSFSFEQNTEAFF.

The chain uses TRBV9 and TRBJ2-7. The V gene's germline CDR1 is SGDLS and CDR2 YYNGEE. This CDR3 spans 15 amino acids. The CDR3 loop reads CASSVVAGSNYEQYF.

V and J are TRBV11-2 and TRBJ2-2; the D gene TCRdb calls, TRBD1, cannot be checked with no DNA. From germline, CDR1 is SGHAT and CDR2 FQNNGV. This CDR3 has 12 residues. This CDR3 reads CASSFPGAQLFF.

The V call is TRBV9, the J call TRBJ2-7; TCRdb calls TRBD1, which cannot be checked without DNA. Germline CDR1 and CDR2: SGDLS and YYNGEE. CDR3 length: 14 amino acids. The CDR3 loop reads CASSAGQGVYEQYF.

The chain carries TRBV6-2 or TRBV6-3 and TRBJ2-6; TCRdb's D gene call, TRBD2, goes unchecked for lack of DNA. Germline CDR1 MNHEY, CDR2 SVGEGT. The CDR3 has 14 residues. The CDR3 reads CASSTSAGANVLTF.

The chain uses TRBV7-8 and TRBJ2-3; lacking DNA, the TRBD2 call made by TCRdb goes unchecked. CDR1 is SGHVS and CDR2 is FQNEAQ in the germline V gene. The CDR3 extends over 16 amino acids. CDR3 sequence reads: CASSLVGLAKVDTQYF.

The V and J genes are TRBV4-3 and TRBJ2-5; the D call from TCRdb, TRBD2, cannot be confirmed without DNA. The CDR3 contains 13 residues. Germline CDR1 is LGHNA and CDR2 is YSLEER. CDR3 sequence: CASSQEREETQYF.